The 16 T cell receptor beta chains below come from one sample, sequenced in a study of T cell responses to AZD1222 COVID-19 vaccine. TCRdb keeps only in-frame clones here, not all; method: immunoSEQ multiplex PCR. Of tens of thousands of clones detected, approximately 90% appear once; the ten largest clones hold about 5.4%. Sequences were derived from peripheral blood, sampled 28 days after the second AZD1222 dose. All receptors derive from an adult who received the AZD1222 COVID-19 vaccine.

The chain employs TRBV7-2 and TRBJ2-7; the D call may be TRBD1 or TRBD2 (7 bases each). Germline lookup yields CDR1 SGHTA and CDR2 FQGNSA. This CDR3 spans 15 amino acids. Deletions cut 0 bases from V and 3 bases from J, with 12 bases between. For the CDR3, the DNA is TGTGCCAGCAGCTTAGCGGGAGGGGGCGGCTACGAGCAGTACTTC. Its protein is CASSLAGGGGYEQYF.

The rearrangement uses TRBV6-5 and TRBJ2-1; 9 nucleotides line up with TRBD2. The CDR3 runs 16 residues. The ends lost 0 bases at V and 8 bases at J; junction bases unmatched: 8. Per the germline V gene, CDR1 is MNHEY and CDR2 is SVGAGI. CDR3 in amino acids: CASSYSSSGVVDEQFF. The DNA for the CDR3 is TGTGCCAGCAGTTACTCGTCTAGCGGGGTGGTCGATGAGCAGTTCTTC.

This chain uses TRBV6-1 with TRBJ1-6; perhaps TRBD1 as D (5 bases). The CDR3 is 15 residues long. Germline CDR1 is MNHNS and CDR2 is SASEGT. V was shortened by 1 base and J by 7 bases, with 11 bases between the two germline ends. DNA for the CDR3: TGTGCCAGCAGTGAAGAGTCGGGACGGAATTCACCCCTCCACTTT. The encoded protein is CASSEESGRNSPLHF.

This CDR3 is CASSPPPDGLATNEKLFF. CDR3 bases: TGTGCCAGCTCACCACCCCCGGACGGTCTTGCAACTAATGAAAAACTGTTTTTT. V and J are TRBV18 and TRBJ1-4; D remains ambiguous. Trimming took off 0 bases at V and 0 bases at J, with 14 bases between the two ends. This CDR3 contains 18 residues. Germline assignment: CDR1 KGHSH and CDR2 LQKENI.

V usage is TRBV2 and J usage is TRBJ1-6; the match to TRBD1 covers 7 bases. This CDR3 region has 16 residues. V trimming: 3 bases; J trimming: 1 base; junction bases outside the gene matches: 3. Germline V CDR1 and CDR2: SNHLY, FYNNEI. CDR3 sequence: CASSERGPSYNSPLHF. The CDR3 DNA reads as TGTGCCAGCAGTGAGAGGGGGCCTTCCTATAATTCACCCCTCCACTTT.

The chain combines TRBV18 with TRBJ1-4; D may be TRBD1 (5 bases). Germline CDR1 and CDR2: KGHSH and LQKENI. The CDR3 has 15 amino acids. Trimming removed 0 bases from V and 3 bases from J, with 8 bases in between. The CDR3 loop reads CASSPPQGSNEKLFF. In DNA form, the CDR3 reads TGTGCCAGCTCACCACCCCAGGGCTCTAATGAAAAACTGTTTTTT.

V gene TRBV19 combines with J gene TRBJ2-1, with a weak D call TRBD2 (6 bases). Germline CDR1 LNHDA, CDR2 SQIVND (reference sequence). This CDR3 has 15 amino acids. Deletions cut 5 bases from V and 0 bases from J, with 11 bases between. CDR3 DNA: TGTGCCAGTAGTGCGGCGGGGAACTCCTACAATGAGCAGTTCTTC. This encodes CASSAAGNSYNEQFF. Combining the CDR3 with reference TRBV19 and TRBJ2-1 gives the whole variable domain DGGITQSPKYLFRKEGQNVTLSCEQNLNHDAMYWYRQDPGQGLRLIYYSQIVNDFQKGDIAEGYSVSREKKESFPLTVTSAQKNPTAFYLCASSAAGNSYNEQFFGPGTRLTVL.

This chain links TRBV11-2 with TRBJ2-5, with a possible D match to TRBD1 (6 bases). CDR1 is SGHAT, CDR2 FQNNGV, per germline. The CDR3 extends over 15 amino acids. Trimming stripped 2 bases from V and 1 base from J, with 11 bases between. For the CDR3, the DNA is TGTGCCAGCAGCTTACAGGGGTATGGCCAAGAGACCCAGTACTTC. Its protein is CASSLQGYGQETQYF.

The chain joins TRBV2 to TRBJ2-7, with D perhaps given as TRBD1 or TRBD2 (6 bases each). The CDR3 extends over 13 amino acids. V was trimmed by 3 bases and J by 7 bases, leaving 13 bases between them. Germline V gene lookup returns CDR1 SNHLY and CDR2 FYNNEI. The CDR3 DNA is TGTGCCAGCAGTGAGGGGGGCAGAGTGGAGCAGTACTTC. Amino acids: CASSEGGRVEQYF.

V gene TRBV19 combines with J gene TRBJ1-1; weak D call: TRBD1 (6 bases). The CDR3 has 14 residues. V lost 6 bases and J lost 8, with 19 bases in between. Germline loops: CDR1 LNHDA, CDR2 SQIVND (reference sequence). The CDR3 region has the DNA TGTGCCAGTAGGTCTTCACTTATTAGGGGGGAAGCTTTCTTT. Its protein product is CASRSSLIRGEAFF.

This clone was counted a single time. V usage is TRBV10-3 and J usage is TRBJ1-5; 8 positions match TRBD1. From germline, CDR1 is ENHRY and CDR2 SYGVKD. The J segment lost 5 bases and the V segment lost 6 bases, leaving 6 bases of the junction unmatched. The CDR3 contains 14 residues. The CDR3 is CAIRPGQGDQPQHF. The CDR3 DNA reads TGTGCCATCAGACCAGGACAGGGCGATCAGCCCCAGCATTTT.

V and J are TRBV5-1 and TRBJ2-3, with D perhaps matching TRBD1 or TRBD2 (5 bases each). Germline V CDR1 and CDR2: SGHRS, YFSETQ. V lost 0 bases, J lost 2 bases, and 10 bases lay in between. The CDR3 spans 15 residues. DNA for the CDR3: TGCGCCAGCAGCTTGGGGGGGACCCCCACAGATACGCAGTATTTT. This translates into CASSLGGTPTDTQYF.

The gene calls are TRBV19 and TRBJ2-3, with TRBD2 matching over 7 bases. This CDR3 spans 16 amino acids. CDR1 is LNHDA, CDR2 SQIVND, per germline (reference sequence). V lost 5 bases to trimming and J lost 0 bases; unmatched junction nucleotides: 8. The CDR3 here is CASSDRLAVSTDTQYF. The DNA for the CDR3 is TGTGCCAGTAGTGATCGGCTAGCGGTGAGCACAGATACGCAGTATTTT. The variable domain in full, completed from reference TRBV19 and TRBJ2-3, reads DGGITQSPKYLFRKEGQNVTLSCEQNLNHDAMYWYRQDPGQGLRLIYYSQIVNDFQKGDIAEGYSVSREKKESFPLTVTSAQKNPTAFYLCASSDRLAVSTDTQYFGPGTRLTVL.

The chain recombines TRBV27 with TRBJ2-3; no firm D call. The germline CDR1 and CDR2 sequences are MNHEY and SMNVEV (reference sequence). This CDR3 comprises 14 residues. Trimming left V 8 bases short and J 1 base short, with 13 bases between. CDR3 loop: CASQSSGRTDTQYF. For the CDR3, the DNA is TGTGCCAGCCAATCTTCCGGCCGCACAGATACGCAGTATTTT.

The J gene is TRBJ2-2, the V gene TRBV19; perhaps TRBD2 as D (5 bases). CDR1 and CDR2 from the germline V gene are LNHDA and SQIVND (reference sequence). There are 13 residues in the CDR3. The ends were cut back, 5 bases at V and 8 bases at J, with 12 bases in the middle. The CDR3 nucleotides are TGTGCCAGTAGTCTTCCCCGGGGTGGGGAGCTGTTTTTT. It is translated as CASSLPRGGELFF.

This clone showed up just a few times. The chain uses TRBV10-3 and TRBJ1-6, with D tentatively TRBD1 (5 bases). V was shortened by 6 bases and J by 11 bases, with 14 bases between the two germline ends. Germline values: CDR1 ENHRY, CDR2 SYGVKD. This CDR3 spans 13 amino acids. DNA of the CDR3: TGTGCCATCAGGGCACAGACAGCGGCACCCCTCCACTTT. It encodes CAIRAQTAAPLHF.